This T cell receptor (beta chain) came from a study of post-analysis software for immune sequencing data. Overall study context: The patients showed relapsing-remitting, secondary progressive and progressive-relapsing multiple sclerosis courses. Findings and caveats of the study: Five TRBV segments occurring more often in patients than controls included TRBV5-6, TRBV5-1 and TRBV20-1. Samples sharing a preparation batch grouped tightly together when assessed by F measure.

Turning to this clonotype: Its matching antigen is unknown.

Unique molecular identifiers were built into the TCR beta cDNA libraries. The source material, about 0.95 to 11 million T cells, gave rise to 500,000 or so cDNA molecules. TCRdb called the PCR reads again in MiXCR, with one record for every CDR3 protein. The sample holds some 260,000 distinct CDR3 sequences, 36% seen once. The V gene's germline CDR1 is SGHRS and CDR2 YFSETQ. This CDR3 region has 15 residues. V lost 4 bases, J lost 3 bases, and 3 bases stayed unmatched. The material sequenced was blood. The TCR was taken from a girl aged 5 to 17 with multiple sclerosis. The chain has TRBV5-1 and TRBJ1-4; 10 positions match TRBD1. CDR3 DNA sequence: TGCGCCAGCAGCGCCGGACAGGGGGCTAATGAAAAACTGTTTTTT. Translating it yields CASSAGQGANEKLFF.